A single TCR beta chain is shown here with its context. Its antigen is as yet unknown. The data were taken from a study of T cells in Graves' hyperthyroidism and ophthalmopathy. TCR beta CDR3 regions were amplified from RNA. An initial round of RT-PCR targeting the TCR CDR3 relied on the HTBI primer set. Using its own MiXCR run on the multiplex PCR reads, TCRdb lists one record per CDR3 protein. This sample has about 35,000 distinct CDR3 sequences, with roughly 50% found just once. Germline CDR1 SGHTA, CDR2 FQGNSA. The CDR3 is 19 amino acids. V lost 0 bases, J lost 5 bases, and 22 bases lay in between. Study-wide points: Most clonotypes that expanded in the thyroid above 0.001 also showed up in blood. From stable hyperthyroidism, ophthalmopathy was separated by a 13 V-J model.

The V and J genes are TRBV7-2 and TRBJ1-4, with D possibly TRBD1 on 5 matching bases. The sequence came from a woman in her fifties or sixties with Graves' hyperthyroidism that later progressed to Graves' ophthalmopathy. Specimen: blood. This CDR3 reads CASSLASVGLGVPNEKLFF. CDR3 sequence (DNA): TGTGCCAGCAGCTTAGCTAGTGTCGGGTTGGGGGTCCCCAATGAAAAACTGTTTTTT.